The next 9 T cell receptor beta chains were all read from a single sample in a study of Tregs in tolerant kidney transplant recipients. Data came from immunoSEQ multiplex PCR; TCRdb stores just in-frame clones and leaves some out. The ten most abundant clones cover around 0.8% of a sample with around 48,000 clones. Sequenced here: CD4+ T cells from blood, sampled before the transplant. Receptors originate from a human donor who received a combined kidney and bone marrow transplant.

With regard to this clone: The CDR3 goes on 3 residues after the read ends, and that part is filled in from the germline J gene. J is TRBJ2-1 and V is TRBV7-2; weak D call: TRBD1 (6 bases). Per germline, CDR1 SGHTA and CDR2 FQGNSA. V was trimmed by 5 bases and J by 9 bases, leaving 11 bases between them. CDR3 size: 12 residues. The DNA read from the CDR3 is TGTGCCAGCAGCCAGGGGATGGGTGAG. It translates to CASSQGMGE. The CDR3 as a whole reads CASSQGMGEQFF.

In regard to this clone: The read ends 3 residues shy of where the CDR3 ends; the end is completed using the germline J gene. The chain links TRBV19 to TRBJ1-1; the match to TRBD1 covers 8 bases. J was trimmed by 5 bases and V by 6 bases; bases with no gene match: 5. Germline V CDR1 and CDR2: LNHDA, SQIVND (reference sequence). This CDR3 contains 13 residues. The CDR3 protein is CASSSQGDTEAFF. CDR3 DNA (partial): TGTGCCAGTAGCTCACAGGGGGATACTGAA. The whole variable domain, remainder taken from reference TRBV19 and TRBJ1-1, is DGGITQSPKYLFRKEGQNVTLSCEQNLNHDAMYWYRQDPGQGLRLIYYSQIVNDFQKGDIAEGYSVSREKKESFPLTVTSAQKNPTAFYLCASSSQGDTEAFFGQGTRLTVV.

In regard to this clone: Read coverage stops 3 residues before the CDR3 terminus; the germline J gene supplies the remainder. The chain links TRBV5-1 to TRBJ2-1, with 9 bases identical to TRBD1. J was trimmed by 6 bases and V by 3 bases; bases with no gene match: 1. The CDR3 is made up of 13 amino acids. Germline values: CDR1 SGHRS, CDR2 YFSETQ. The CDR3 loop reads CASSSDRGNEQFF. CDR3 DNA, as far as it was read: TGCGCCAGCAGCTCGGACAGGGGCAATGAG.

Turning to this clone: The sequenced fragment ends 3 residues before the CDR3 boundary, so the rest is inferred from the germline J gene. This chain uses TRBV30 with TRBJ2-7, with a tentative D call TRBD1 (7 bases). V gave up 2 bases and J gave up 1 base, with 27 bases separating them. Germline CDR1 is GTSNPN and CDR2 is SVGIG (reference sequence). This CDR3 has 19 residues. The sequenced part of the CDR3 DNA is TGTGCCTGGAGTAGGGGACGACAGGGCTACGTGGGGGGTTCCTACGAG. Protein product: CAWSRGRQGYVGGSYE. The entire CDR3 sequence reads CAWSRGRQGYVGGSYEQYF.

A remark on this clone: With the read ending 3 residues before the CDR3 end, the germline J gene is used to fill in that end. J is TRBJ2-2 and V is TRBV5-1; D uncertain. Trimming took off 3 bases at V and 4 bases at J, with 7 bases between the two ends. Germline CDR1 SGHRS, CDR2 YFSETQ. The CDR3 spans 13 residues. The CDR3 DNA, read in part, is TGCGCCAGCAGCTCCCCGGGCACCGGGGAG. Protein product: CASSSPGTGE. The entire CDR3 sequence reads CASSSPGTGELFF.

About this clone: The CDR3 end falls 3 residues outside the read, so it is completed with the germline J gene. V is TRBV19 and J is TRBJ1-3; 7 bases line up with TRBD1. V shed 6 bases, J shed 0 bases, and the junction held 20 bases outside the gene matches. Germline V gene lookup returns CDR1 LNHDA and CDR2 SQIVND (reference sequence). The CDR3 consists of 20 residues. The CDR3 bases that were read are TGTGCCAGTAGCCCATCGACCGGGACAGACGCCTTTTTCTCTGGAAACACC. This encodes CASSPSTGTDAFFSGNT. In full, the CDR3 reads CASSPSTGTDAFFSGNTIYF.

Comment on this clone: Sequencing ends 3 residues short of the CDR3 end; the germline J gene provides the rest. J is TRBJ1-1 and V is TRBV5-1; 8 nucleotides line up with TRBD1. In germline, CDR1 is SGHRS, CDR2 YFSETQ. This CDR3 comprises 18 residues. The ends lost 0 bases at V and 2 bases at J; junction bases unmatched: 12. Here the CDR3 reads CASSLVSGTGEANTEAFF. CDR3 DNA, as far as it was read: TGCGCCAGCAGCTTGGTTTCCGGGACAGGTGAGGCAAACACTGAA.

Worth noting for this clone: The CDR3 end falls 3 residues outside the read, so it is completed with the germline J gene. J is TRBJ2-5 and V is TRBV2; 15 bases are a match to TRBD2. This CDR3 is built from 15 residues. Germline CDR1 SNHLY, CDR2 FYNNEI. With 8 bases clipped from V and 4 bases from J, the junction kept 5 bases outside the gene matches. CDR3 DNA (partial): TGTGCCAGCGCACCGGGACTAGCGGGGGGAGAGACC. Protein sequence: CASAPGLAGGET. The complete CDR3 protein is CASAPGLAGGETQYF.

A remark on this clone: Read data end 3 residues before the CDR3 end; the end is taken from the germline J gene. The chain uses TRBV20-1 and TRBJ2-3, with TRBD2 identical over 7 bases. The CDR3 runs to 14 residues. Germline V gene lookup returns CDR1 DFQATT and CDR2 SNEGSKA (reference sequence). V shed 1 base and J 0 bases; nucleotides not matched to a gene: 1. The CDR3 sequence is CSARGRESTDTQYF. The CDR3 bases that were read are TGCAGTGCTAGAGGGCGGGAGAGCACAGATACG.